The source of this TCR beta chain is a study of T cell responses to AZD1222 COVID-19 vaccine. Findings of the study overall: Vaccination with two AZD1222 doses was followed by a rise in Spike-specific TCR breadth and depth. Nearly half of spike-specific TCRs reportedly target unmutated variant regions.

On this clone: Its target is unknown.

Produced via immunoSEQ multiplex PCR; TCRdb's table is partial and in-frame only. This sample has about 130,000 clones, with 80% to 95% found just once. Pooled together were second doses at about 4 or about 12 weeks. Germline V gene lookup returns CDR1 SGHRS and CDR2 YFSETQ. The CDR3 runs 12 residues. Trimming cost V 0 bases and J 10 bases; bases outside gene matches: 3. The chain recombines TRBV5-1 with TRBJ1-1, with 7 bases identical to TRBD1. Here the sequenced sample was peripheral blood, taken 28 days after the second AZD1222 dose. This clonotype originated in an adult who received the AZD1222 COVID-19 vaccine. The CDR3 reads CASSLEGTAAFF. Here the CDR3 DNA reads TGCGCCAGCAGCTTGGAAGGGACAGCAGCTTTCTTT.